This TCR beta chain is drawn from a study of blood T cell repertoires in COVID-19. Repertoires were generated with immunoSEQ multiplex PCR, while TCRdb's copy carries only in-frame clones and drops some. Found here are some 100,000 clones, roughly nine tenths of them singletons; the top ten hold about 2.2%. Per the germline V gene, CDR1 is LGHDT and CDR2 is YNNKEL (reference sequence). V gave up 4 bases and J gave up 5 bases; unmatched junction bases: 10. The CDR3 sequence is 15 residues long. Sequences were obtained from peripheral blood. The chain uses TRBV3-1 (or the pseudogene TRBV3-2) and TRBJ1-2; TRBD1 matches at 7 bases. This TCR derives from a middle-aged man with active COVID-19. The CDR3 DNA reads TGTGCCAGCAGCCTGACAGATCCGACAGGGTATGGCTACACCTTC. Protein sequence: CASSLTDPTGYGYTF.